Below are 8 T cell receptor beta chains sequenced from a single sample in a study of post-analysis software for immune sequencing data. Broader study findings: When patients were compared with controls, 5 or 6 TRBV segments were more frequent, TRBV5-6, TRBV5-1 and TRBV20-1 among them.

Unique molecular identifiers tagged the TCR beta cDNA libraries. MiXCR, applied by TCRdb to the PCR reads, yields one record per CDR3 protein. The data show about 770,000 distinct CDR3 sequences, with about 45% seen just once and just under 5% held by the top ten. For these TCRs, the target antigens are not known. Sample: blood. The source of these receptors is a girl aged 5-17 years with multiple sclerosis.

The V gene is TRBV6-5, the J gene TRBJ2-7, with D maybe TRBD1 (6 bases). The CDR3 is 13 amino acids. V lost 2 bases and J 6 bases, leaving 11 bases between the germline ends. Germline V lookup: CDR1 MNHEY, CDR2 SVGAGI. CDR3 protein: CASSYTQGSEQYF. The CDR3 nucleotides read TGTGCCAGCAGTTACACACAGGGAAGCGAGCAGTACTTC.

This chain connects TRBV11-3 to TRBJ2-1; maybe TRBD1 (5 bases). Trimming removed 1 base at V and 0 bases at J, with 10 bases between. CDR1 is SGHNT, CDR2 YENEEA, per germline. This CDR3 region has 16 residues. This CDR3 is CASSLGAGISYNEQFF. The CDR3 DNA follows: TGTGCCAGCAGCTTAGGAGCAGGGATCTCCTACAATGAGCAGTTCTTC.

A single count supports this clonotype. The gene calls are TRBV28 and TRBJ1-1; TRBD1 matches 7 bases. The CDR3 spans 15 residues. The germline CDR1 and CDR2 sequences are MDHEN and SYDVKM. Germline trimming cut 5 bases from V and 6 bases from J; bases unmatched to any gene: 12. This chain's CDR3 is CASSAPGQARPEAFF. The CDR3 DNA follows: TGTGCCAGCAGTGCCCCAGGACAGGCCAGGCCTGAAGCTTTCTTT.

This sequence joins TRBV12-3 or TRBV12-4 and TRBJ2-5; no clear D. The CDR3 is 18 amino acids. V was shortened by 3 bases and J by 0 bases, with 20 bases between the two germline ends. CDR3 region: CASSFALPEQGYQETQYF. The CDR3 DNA reads TGTGCCAGCAGTTTCGCCCTTCCCGAACAAGGGTACCAAGAGACCCAGTACTTC.

This clonotype was seen a few times. The V gene is TRBV5-1, the J gene TRBJ2-1; TRBD2 matches at 7 bases. This CDR3 has 14 amino acids. Germline-derived CDR1 and CDR2 are SGHRS and YFSETQ. Unmatched junction bases numbered 7, after V lost 0 bases and J lost 10 bases. The CDR3 nucleotides read TGCGCCAGCAGCTTGGCCTCCCGGGGGGAAGAGCAGTTCTTC. Translation gives CASSLASRGEEQFF.

The chain uses TRBV3-1 and TRBJ2-7; D unresolved. This CDR3 is built from 13 residues. CDR1 is LGHDT, CDR2 YNNKEL, per germline (reference sequence). V was trimmed by 0 bases and J by 6 bases, leaving 9 bases between them. The CDR3 sequence: CASSQDRTCEQYF. The CDR3 nucleotides read TGTGCCAGCAGCCAAGACAGGACCTGCGAGCAGTACTTC.

This clonotype has only a few counts. The chain recombines TRBV11-2 with TRBJ2-5; a possible D gene is TRBD2 (5 bases). The length of the CDR3 is 16 residues. The germline CDR1 and CDR2 sequences are SGHAT and FQNNGV. Trimming left V 5 bases short and J 2 bases short, with 18 bases between. The CDR3 protein is CASSRGSQWLQETQYF. In DNA, the CDR3 is TGTGCCAGCAGCCGAGGGTCACAGTGGCTACAAGAGACCCAGTACTTC.

The chain has TRBV12-3 or TRBV12-4 and TRBJ1-2; 7 nucleotides agree with TRBD1. The V and J ends lost 6 bases and 6 bases, in that order; junction bases with no gene match: 7. The CDR3 totals 13 residues. DNA for the CDR3: TGTGCCAGCAGCCGACAGGGTGAGAATGGCTACACCTTC. It translates to CASSRQGENGYTF.